One sample yielded the 18 T cell receptor beta chains listed below, sequenced in a study of T-cell memory formation after mild COVID-19. One entry per CDR3 protein, called by TCRdb with MiXCR from the 5' RACE reads. The sample contains about 430,000 distinct CDR3 sequences, over 15% of which appear only once. Material for sequencing was PBMCs or a T cell subset sorted from them (not recorded which). Receptors originate from a man aged 18 to 30 who had mild COVID-19 (a few samples of this study predate the infection). Cell type and time point are not known.

This rearrangement joins TRBV12-3 or TRBV12-4 to TRBJ1-5, with D possibly being TRBD1 (6 bases). Trimming removed 6 bases from V and 3 bases from J, with 12 bases in between. This CDR3 spans 14 amino acids. CDR3 region: CASSRGQINQPQHF. For the CDR3, the DNA is TGTGCCAGCAGCCGCGGACAGATCAATCAGCCCCAGCATTTT.

About this clonotype: It may be a read error: a sequence one base away is much more abundant. The V gene is TRBV4-2, the J gene TRBJ1-1, with 9 bases that match TRBD1. The CDR3 length is 14 residues. Germline V gene sequence: CDR1 LGHNA, CDR2 YNFKEQ. V trimming: 1 base; J trimming: 3 bases; junction bases outside the gene matches: 0. The CDR3, as DNA: TGTGCCAGCAGCCAAGGACAGGGGGACACTGAAGCTTTCTTT. The encoded protein is CASSQGQGDTEAFF.

The chain couples TRBV5-1 to TRBJ1-1; D remains unclear. The CDR3 is made up of 15 amino acids. With 0 bases removed from V and 1 base from J, the gap between germline ends came to 10 bases. CDR1 is SGHRS and CDR2 is YFSETQ in the germline V gene. CDR3 bases: TGCGCCAGCAGCTTGGCTGGACTCCCGAACACTGAAGCTTTCTTT. This gives the protein CASSLAGLPNTEAFF.

The chain is built from TRBV19 and TRBJ2-1, with TRBD2 identical over 8 bases. CDR1 and CDR2 (germline): LNHDA, SQIVND (reference sequence). Germline trimming cut 4 bases from V and 0 bases from J; bases unmatched to any gene: 5. The CDR3 runs to 16 residues. CDR3 sequence (DNA): TGTGCCAGTAGTAGTAGCGGGGCCGTCTCCTACAATGAGCAGTTCTTC. Translating gives CASSSSGAVSYNEQFF.

This clonotype was recorded a few times. V gene TRBV5-1 combines with J gene TRBJ2-7, with D possibly TRBD1 on 5 matching bases. Germline lookup yields CDR1 SGHRS and CDR2 YFSETQ. The CDR3 extends over 14 amino acids. Deletions cut 0 bases from V and 5 bases from J, with 12 bases between. The CDR3, as DNA: TGCGCCAGCAGCTTGGGGGTTATAGGGGACGAGCAGTACGTC. Its protein product is CASSLGVIGDEQYV.

CDR3 nucleotide sequence: TGTGCCAGCTGTAGGACTAGCGGGGTTGAGCAGTTCTTC. As protein: CASCRTSGVEQFF. The chain recombines TRBV2 with TRBJ2-1; 12 nucleotides align to TRBD2. The CDR3 covers 13 residues. The trim removed 8 bases at V and 9 bases at J, leaving 5 bases unmatched. Looked up from germline, CDR1 is SNHLY and CDR2 is FYNNEI.

This clonotype was counted a few times. This sequence joins TRBV6-5 and TRBJ1-2; 9 bases are a match to TRBD1. The CDR3 sequence is 13 residues long. The germline V gene encodes CDR1 MNHEY and CDR2 SVGAGI. V dropped 6 bases and J dropped 7; count of bases not matched to a gene: 6. The CDR3: CASRGQGFSGYTF. As DNA, the CDR3 is TGTGCCAGCAGGGGACAGGGTTTCAGTGGCTACACCTTC.

This clonotype was observed a few times. The chain links TRBV28 to TRBJ2-5, with D perhaps TRBD2 (5 bases). This CDR3 region has 15 residues. The V and J ends lost 5 bases and 3 bases respectively, with 16 bases between them. The germline CDR1 and CDR2 sequences are MDHEN and SYDVKM. CDR3 region: CASSPRVPREETQYF. The CDR3, as DNA: TGTGCCAGCAGTCCCCGGGTCCCGAGGGAAGAGACCCAGTACTTC.

This clonotype was found a few times. V is TRBV24-1 and J is TRBJ2-1; D may be TRBD1 (6 bases). Germline CDR1 is KGHDR and CDR2 is SFDVKD. Trimming cost V 4 bases and J 6 bases, with 15 bases left between them. This CDR3 is 15 amino acids long. CDR3 loop: CATSEAGTRANEQFF. The CDR3, as DNA: TGTGCCACCAGTGAGGCCGGGACACGGGCCAATGAGCAGTTCTTC.

This clonotype was observed a few times. V and J are TRBV15 and TRBJ1-6; D unresolved. The germline V gene encodes CDR1 LNHNV and CDR2 YYDKDF (reference sequence). V lost 0 bases and J lost 13, with 10 bases in between. There are 13 residues in the CDR3. The CDR3 DNA sequence: TGTGCCACCAGCAGAGATCCCCAGCGGCCCCTCCACTTT. Translating it yields CATSRDPQRPLHF.

This clonotype was seen a few times. The chain couples TRBV5-1 to TRBJ2-5, with a tentative D call TRBD2 (6 bases). Trimming removed 1 base from V and 3 bases from J, with 10 bases in between. The germline CDR1 and CDR2 sequences are SGHRS and YFSETQ. CDR3 length equals 14 residues. Written as DNA, the CDR3 is TGCGCCAGCAGCTTGTATCCGGGGGAAGAGACCCAGTACTTC. Amino acid sequence: CASSLYPGEETQYF. The full variable domain, rest sourced from reference TRBV5-1 and TRBJ2-5, is KAGVTQTPRYLIKTRGQQVTLSCSPISGHRSVSWYQQTPGQGLQFLFEYFSETQRNKGNFPGRFSGRQFSNSRSEMNVSTLELGDSALYLCASSLYPGEETQYFGPGTRLLVL.

This clonotype was seen only a few times. The J gene is TRBJ2-6, the V gene TRBV5-6; D possibly corresponds to TRBD2 (5 bases). The CDR3 contains 15 residues. Per the germline V gene, CDR1 is SGHDT and CDR2 is YYEEEE. V dropped 1 base and J dropped 2 bases, with 7 bases sitting between them. In DNA, the CDR3 is TGTGCCAGCAGCTTGATGCGGGCTGGGGCCAACGTCCTGACTTTC. It is translated as CASSLMRAGANVLTF.

CDR3 nucleotides: TGTGCCAGCAGAGCCGGGACAGGGAGCTTCTACGAGCAGTACGTC. Translating it yields CASRAGTGSFYEQYV. This chain connects TRBV6-5 to TRBJ2-7; 9 bases line up with TRBD1. CDR3 length: 15 residues. J lost 3 bases, V lost 6 bases, and 9 bases had no gene match. CDR1 MNHEY and CDR2 SVGAGI come from the germline V gene.

This chain links TRBV5-1 with TRBJ1-6; a weak D match, TRBD1 (5 bases). The length of the CDR3 is 14 residues. The germline CDR1 and CDR2 sequences are SGHRS and YFSETQ. With 3 bases removed from V and 8 bases from J, the gap between germline ends came to 12 bases. The CDR3 region is CASSSATGDSPLHF. As DNA, the CDR3 is TGCGCCAGCAGCTCCGCAACAGGAGATTCACCCCTCCACTTT.

This clonotype was counted ten times or more. The chain joins TRBV7-2 to TRBJ2-1, with D perhaps matching TRBD1 (6 bases). Germline loops: CDR1 SGHTA, CDR2 FQGNSA. The CDR3 sequence is 17 residues long. Trimming cost V 1 base and J 6 bases, with 19 bases left between them. The CDR3 region is CASSLGVGAGRGNEQFF. The CDR3 DNA is TGTGCCAGCAGCTTAGGGGTGGGGGCTGGCCGGGGCAATGAGCAGTTCTTC.

The rearrangement links TRBV5-1 to TRBJ2-7; TRBD2 matches 7 bases. The ends lost 0 bases at V and 5 bases at J; junction bases unmatched: 2. This CDR3 spans 13 amino acids. Germline-derived CDR1 and CDR2 are SGHRS and YFSETQ. CDR3 in amino acids: CASSLGGGDEQYV. The CDR3 DNA reads TGCGCCAGCAGCTTGGGCGGGGGAGACGAGCAGTACGTC.

Only a few counts were recorded for this clonotype. V gene TRBV6-2 or TRBV6-3 combines with J gene TRBJ1-5, with 10 bases identical to TRBD1. There are 19 residues in the CDR3. V lost 2 bases and J lost 2; bases outside the gene matches: 12. Germline CDR1 reads MNHEY; CDR2 reads SVGEGT. CDR3 DNA sequence: TGTGCCAGCAGTTACAACCCGACAGGGGGCAATCGGGGCAATCAGCCCCAGCATTTT. Its protein is CASSYNPTGGNRGNQPQHF.

The rearrangement uses TRBV28 and TRBJ1-6; tentative D call: TRBD1 (5 bases). V lost 3 bases and J 13 bases, leaving 16 bases between the germline ends. This CDR3 comprises 14 residues. Per the germline V gene, CDR1 is MDHEN and CDR2 is SYDVKM. Here the CDR3 reads CASSFGWGKRPLHF. CDR3 in DNA: TGTGCCAGCAGTTTTGGGTGGGGGAAGAGGCCCCTCCACTTT.